The clone carrying this T cell receptor beta chain was seen a handful of times. The antigen is not known. The source of the sample is a study of blood T cells in healthy people across ages. Findings of the study overall: Strongly correlated with naive T cell percentage was TCR beta diversity.

For the second PCR, which ran for about 6 to 12 cycles, a sample-barcoded 5' primer and a J-beta primer mix were used. Researchers report that a template-switch adaptor with 12 random nucleotides tagged each cDNA molecule. TCRdb processed the 5' RACE reads anew with MiXCR; each CDR3 protein has one entry. The sample contains over 1.5 million distinct CDR3 sequences, 49% of which appear only once. Trimming shortened V by 5 bases and J by 13 bases, and 27 bases separated the two germline ends. The CDR3 length is 16 residues. CDR1 and CDR2 from the germline V gene are MNHEY and SVGAGI. Total RNA was isolated from each sample in quantities of at least 6 micrograms.

The rearrangement joins TRBV6-5 to TRBJ2-1, with D perhaps matching TRBD2 (5 bases). The sample comprised blood. The source of this sequence is a middle-aged woman in good health. CDR3 protein: CASSTRGSVVGETQFF. The CDR3 DNA reads as TGTGCCAGCAGTACCCGAGGCTCCGTAGTCGGGGAGACCCAGTTCTTC.